Shown below are 31 T cell receptor beta chains from a single sample sequenced in a study of cytomegalovirus exposure and HLA in healthy donors. The PCR employed 60 Vbeta primers together with 13 Jbeta primers. The method was immunoSEQ multiplex PCR; TCRdb's version includes in-frame clones alone and lacks a portion of them. This sample yields approximately 150,000 clones, of which around 85% are seen a single time; roughly 4.2% belongs to the top ten. The sequencing input was PBMCs. These receptors were obtained from a man aged 40-50 years in good health and CMV-seronegative.

This chain joins TRBV6-4 and TRBJ1-5; 8 bases align to TRBD1. The junction had 9 bases not matched to a gene; V was cut back by 4 bases and J by 7 bases. The CDR3 totals 15 residues. CDR1 MRHNA and CDR2 SNTAGT come from the germline V gene. The CDR3 here is CASSGRQGAGQPQHF. In DNA, the CDR3 is TGTGCCAGCAGTGGTCGGCAGGGGGCCGGACAGCCCCAGCATTTT.

The V and J genes are TRBV5-4 and TRBJ2-2; maybe TRBD1 (6 bases). The V gene's germline CDR1 is SGHNT and CDR2 YYREEE (reference sequence). This CDR3 has 12 amino acids. V was shortened by 5 bases and J by 7 bases, with 9 bases between the two germline ends. The DNA for the CDR3 is TGTGCCAGCAGGAAGGGGGTCGGGGAGCTGTTTTTT. Amino acid sequence: CASRKGVGELFF.

V and J are TRBV5-6 and TRBJ2-7, with 7 bases that match TRBD2. This CDR3 has 14 amino acids. Per the germline V gene, CDR1 is SGHDT and CDR2 is YYEEEE. The V and J ends lost 3 bases and 7 bases, in that order; junction bases with no gene match: 10. CDR3 in DNA: TGTGCCAGCAGCTACGACCAGCGGGGCGTAGAGCAGTACTTC. Protein: CASSYDQRGVEQYF.

The chain carries TRBV2 and TRBJ1-1; unclear D gene. Germline assignment: CDR1 SNHLY and CDR2 FYNNEI. This CDR3 is 12 amino acids long. Trimming shortened V by 3 bases and J by 6 bases, and 8 bases separated the two germline ends. This CDR3 is CASSESPAEAFF. In nucleotides, the CDR3 is TGTGCCAGCAGTGAGTCGCCAGCTGAAGCTTTCTTT.

The chain is built from TRBV5-4 and TRBJ2-6, with D perhaps matching TRBD1 (7 bases). Germline loops: CDR1 SGHNT, CDR2 YYREEE (reference sequence). V lost 5 bases and J 2 bases, leaving 11 bases between the germline ends. The CDR3 spans 15 residues. CDR3 residues: CASRGGGAGANVLTF. The CDR3 DNA reads as TGTGCCAGCAGAGGAGGGGGCGCTGGGGCCAACGTCCTGACTTTC.

CDR3 DNA sequence: TGTGCCAGCAGCTTAAGAGGGGGGGGGACCGGGGAGCTGTTTTTT. Translation gives CASSLRGGGTGELFF. The gene calls are TRBV7-3 and TRBJ2-2, with TRBD2 as a possible D gene (7 bases). This CDR3 spans 15 amino acids. CDR1 and CDR2 from the germline V gene are SGHTA and FQGTGA. V dropped 1 base and J dropped 5 bases, with 11 bases sitting between them.

This chain joins TRBV7-9 and TRBJ2-7; 9 bases line up with TRBD1. CDR3 length equals 14 residues. Germline V gene sequence: CDR1 SEHNR, CDR2 FQNEAQ (reference sequence). The V and J ends lost 8 bases and 7 bases, in that order; junction bases with no gene match: 12. The CDR3 nucleotides are TGTGCCAGCCTTCCCGGGACAGGGACGTATGAGCAGTACTTC. As protein: CASLPGTGTYEQYF.

The V gene is TRBV5-1, the J gene TRBJ2-3; D unclear. CDR1 SGHRS and CDR2 YFSETQ come from the germline V gene. V was cut by 5 bases and J by 2 bases, with 18 bases left in between. The CDR3 extends over 16 amino acids. The CDR3 here is CASSTTPRPATDTQYF. CDR3 DNA sequence: TGCGCCAGCAGTACGACTCCTCGCCCGGCCACAGATACGCAGTATTTT.

The J gene is TRBJ1-1, the V gene TRBV30; unclear D gene. The germline gives CDR1 GTSNPN, CDR2 SVGIG (reference sequence). This CDR3 is 14 amino acids long. V dropped 3 bases and J dropped 0 bases, with 11 bases sitting between them. This CDR3 is CAWSSELLNTEAFF. As DNA, the CDR3 is TGTGCCTGGAGCTCGGAGCTTTTGAACACTGAAGCTTTCTTT. Using reference TRBV30 and TRBJ1-1 for the parts outside the CDR3, the full variable domain is SQTIHQWPATLVQPVGSPLSLECTVEGTSNPNLYWYRQAAGRGLQLLFYSVGIGQISSEVPQNLSASRPQDRQFILSSKKLLLSDSGFYLCAWSSELLNTEAFFGQGTRLTVV.

The chain has TRBV6-1 and TRBJ1-3, with a weak D call TRBD1 (6 bases). The CDR3 extends over 17 amino acids. Germline lookup yields CDR1 MNHNS and CDR2 SASEGT. V shed 0 bases and J shed 1 base, with 13 bases lying between them. The CDR3 spells CASSEAGGWNSGNTIYF. CDR3 DNA sequence: TGTGCCAGCAGTGAAGCAGGGGGATGGAATTCTGGAAACACCATATATTTT.

This clone was recorded once. V is TRBV30 and J is TRBJ1-4, with D tentatively TRBD1 (5 bases). The CDR3 has 15 residues. With 0 bases removed from V and 8 bases from J, the gap between germline ends came to 16 bases. The germline V gene encodes CDR1 GTSNPN and CDR2 SVGIG (reference sequence). The CDR3 here is CAWSVPWGDGEKLFF. The DNA of the CDR3 is TGTGCCTGGAGTGTTCCGTGGGGGGATGGGGAAAAACTGTTTTTT.

The rearrangement uses TRBV19 and TRBJ1-6, with a possible D match to TRBD1 (5 bases). The CDR3 is 14 residues long. V lost 10 bases and J 5 bases, leaving 15 bases between the germline ends. The germline CDR1 and CDR2 sequences are LNHDA and SQIVND (reference sequence). CDR3 sequence (DNA): TGTGCCACTTTGGGGGAGGAAGATAATTCACCCCTCCACTTT. Translated, it gives CATLGEEDNSPLHF.

This clone has just one count. CDR3 amino acids: CASRSPSAAYGYTF. CDR3 sequence (DNA): TGTGCCAGCAGGAGCCCGTCTGCTGCCTATGGCTACACCTTC. The gene calls are TRBV5-5 and TRBJ1-2; D unclear. Germline V gene data show CDR1 as SGHKS and CDR2 as YYEKEE (reference sequence). The CDR3 has 14 amino acids. V lost 5 bases to trimming and J lost 4 bases, with 15 bases between them. Together with reference TRBV5-5 and TRBJ1-2, the CDR3 gives the full variable domain: DAGVTQSPTHLIKTRGQQVTLRCSPISGHKSVSWYQQVLGQGPQFIFQYYEKEERGRGNFPDRFSARQFPNYSSELNVNALLLGDSALYLCASRSPSAAYGYTFGSGTRLTVV.

The V call is TRBV6-1, the J call TRBJ1-3; D possibly corresponds to TRBD1 (5 bases). This CDR3 has 16 residues. V lost 3 bases and J 2 bases, leaving 14 bases between the germline ends. Per the germline V gene, CDR1 is MNHNS and CDR2 is SASEGT. CDR3 DNA: TGTGCCAGCAGTGATTCTCAGGGCCTCACTGGAAACACCATATATTTT. Protein: CASSDSQGLTGNTIYF.

This rearrangement joins TRBV7-3 to TRBJ1-2, with a tentative D call TRBD1 (5 bases). Germline V lookup: CDR1 SGHTA, CDR2 FQGTGA. Trimming shortened V by 3 bases and J by 4 bases, and 9 bases separated the two germline ends. The CDR3 is 13 residues long. CDR3 protein: CASSFQGSYGYTF. DNA for the CDR3: TGTGCCAGCAGCTTTCAGGGAAGCTATGGCTACACCTTC.

The rearrangement joins TRBV30 to TRBJ2-3; 7 positions match TRBD2. V lost 3 bases, J lost 2 bases, and 8 bases stayed unmatched. CDR1 GTSNPN and CDR2 SVGIG come from the germline V gene (reference sequence). This CDR3 spans 15 amino acids. The DNA of the CDR3 is TGTGCCTGGAGCCTCGCAGCGGGGATCACAGATACGCAGTATTTT. It codes for CAWSLAAGITDTQYF.

CDR3 coding DNA: TGTGCCAGCAGCTCTAGACTAGCGACCAATACGCAGTATTTT. This encodes CASSSRLATNTQYF. The rearrangement uses TRBV11-2 and TRBJ2-3, with 8 bases lining up with TRBD2. The trim removed 4 bases at V and 7 bases at J, leaving 7 bases unmatched. The V gene's germline CDR1 is SGHAT and CDR2 FQNNGV. This CDR3 has 14 residues.

This rearrangement joins TRBV29-1 to TRBJ2-5; TRBD1 agrees at 7 bases. The assigned J gene may be wrong: the sequence end matches TRBJ2-7 better. The germline CDR1 and CDR2 sequences are SQVTM and ANQGSEA. The CDR3 loop spans 14 amino acids. CDR3 nucleotide sequence: TGCAGCGTCGTCCGGTCAGGGGGTCGGTACGAGCAGTACTTC. Protein: CSVVRSGGRYEQYF.

This clone was found a few times. The chain joins TRBV6-1 to TRBJ2-7; 11 bases agree with TRBD2. Per germline, CDR1 MNHNS and CDR2 SASEGT. Trimming took 9 bases from V and 5 from J; bases not matched to a gene: 9. This CDR3 has 14 residues. The chain's CDR3 is CASTIAGGRNEQYF. The CDR3 nucleotides read TGTGCCAGTACGATAGCGGGGGGGCGGAACGAGCAGTACTTC.

This rearrangement joins TRBV29-1 to TRBJ2-7, with 7 bases matching TRBD1. Germline CDR1 SQVTM, CDR2 ANQGSEA. The trim removed 6 bases at V and 3 bases at J, leaving 5 bases unmatched. There are 12 residues in the CDR3. This CDR3 is CSVRDSFYEQYF. Here the CDR3 DNA reads TGCAGCGTCCGGGACAGTTTCTACGAGCAGTACTTC.

V gene TRBV4-2 combines with J gene TRBJ1-5; TRBD1 matches at 7 bases. The CDR3 sequence is 16 residues long. J was trimmed by 2 bases and V by 0 bases; bases with no gene match: 4. The germline gives CDR1 LGHNA, CDR2 YNFKEQ. The CDR3 DNA reads TGTGCCAGCAGCCAAGATATCGGGACAGGCAATCAGCCCCAGCATTTT. Its translation is CASSQDIGTGNQPQHF.

In this sample, this clone turned up once. The CDR3 bases are TGCGCCAGCAGCCAAGCCGGGACAGCGTATAATTCACCCCTCCACTTT. It codes for CASSQAGTAYNSPLHF. The chain has TRBV4-1 and TRBJ1-6, with 7 positions matching TRBD1. Germline values: CDR1 MGHRA, CDR2 YSYEKL. V lost 1 base, J lost 4 bases, and 4 bases stayed unmatched. This CDR3 spans 16 amino acids.

This chain links TRBV19 with TRBJ1-5; D gene ambiguous. With 4 bases removed from V and 2 bases from J, the gap between germline ends came to 12 bases. The CDR3 consists of 15 residues. Germline V gene lookup returns CDR1 LNHDA and CDR2 SQIVND (reference sequence). CDR3 residues: CASSKVAAGNQPQHF. The CDR3 nucleotides are TGTGCCAGTAGTAAAGTGGCAGCGGGCAATCAGCCCCAGCATTTT.

The CDR3 DNA reads as TGCGCCAGCAGCCAAGACAGGGCCATCGGCTACACCTTC. This encodes CASSQDRAIGYTF. J is TRBJ1-2 and V is TRBV5-1; TRBD1 aligns across 7 bases. The CDR3 runs to 13 residues. Germline trimming cut 4 bases from V and 8 bases from J; bases unmatched to any gene: 8. Germline lookup yields CDR1 SGHRS and CDR2 YFSETQ.

This clone was picked up one time. V and J are TRBV19 and TRBJ1-4, with D perhaps matching TRBD1 (6 bases). Per the germline V gene, CDR1 is LNHDA and CDR2 is SQIVND (reference sequence). V lost 6 bases, J lost 3 bases, and 8 bases lay in between. The CDR3 runs 13 residues. The CDR3 loop is CASRDSPNEKLFF. DNA of the CDR3: TGTGCCAGTAGGGACAGCCCTAATGAAAAACTGTTTTTT.

V is TRBV5-4 and J is TRBJ2-5; TRBD1 matches 7 bases. The J call is in doubt because the DNA end fits TRBJ2-7 better. This CDR3 has 15 residues. Germline V CDR1 and CDR2: SGHNT, YYREEE (reference sequence). The CDR3 DNA is TGTGCCAGCAGCTCGGCGGACAGGTTTGTGAACGAGCAGTACTTC. Residues: CASSSADRFVNEQYF.

This clone was recorded once. This chain uses TRBV11-1 with TRBJ1-1, with D uncertain. The germline V gene encodes CDR1 SGHAT and CDR2 FQDESV (reference sequence). This CDR3 comprises 16 residues. V gave up 3 bases and J gave up 0 bases, with 14 bases separating them. CDR3 protein: CASSFLTSTMNTEAFF. The CDR3 nucleotides are TGTGCCAGCAGCTTCCTAACCTCAACTATGAACACTGAAGCTTTCTTT.

The rearrangement uses TRBV30 and TRBJ1-2; D is perhaps TRBD1 (5 bases). Germline values: CDR1 GTSNPN, CDR2 SVGIG (reference sequence). The CDR3 loop spans 12 amino acids. Trimming stripped 0 bases from V and 6 bases from J, with 8 bases between. The CDR3: CAWSVQANGYTF. CDR3 nucleotide sequence: TGTGCCTGGAGTGTACAGGCTAATGGCTACACCTTC.

This clone was observed a handful of times. The rearrangement uses TRBV6-6 and TRBJ1-5; D not certain. Germline V gene data show CDR1 as MNHNY and CDR2 as SVGAGI (reference sequence). The CDR3 runs 13 residues. The V and J ends lost 7 bases and 5 bases respectively, with 12 bases between them. The CDR3 DNA reads as TGTGCCAGCACCACCGAGTCCCATCAGCCCCAGCATTTT. Amino acid sequence: CASTTESHQPQHF.

The rearrangement links TRBV6-1 to TRBJ1-2; D unresolved. From germline, CDR1 is MNHNS and CDR2 SASEGT. The ends were cut back, 8 bases at V and 4 bases at J, with 8 bases in the middle. There are 11 residues in the CDR3. CDR3 nucleotide sequence: TGTGCCAGCCTCCTTAGCTATGGCTACACCTTC. As protein: CASLLSYGYTF.

This clone was seen more than once but under ten times. J is TRBJ1-6 and V is TRBV27; 10 positions match TRBD1. CDR3 size: 16 residues. Looked up from germline, CDR1 is MNHEY and CDR2 is SMNVEV (reference sequence). V was pared by 5 bases and J by 9 bases, with 10 bases of the junction left unmatched. The CDR3 protein is CASSPRQGAGTSPLHF. The CDR3 nucleotides are TGTGCCAGCAGTCCCCGACAGGGGGCAGGAACTTCACCCCTCCACTTT.